These 7 T cell receptor beta chains originate from one sample sequenced in a study of shared clonotypes between healthy human individuals. Repertoires were generated with immunoSEQ multiplex PCR, while TCRdb's copy carries only in-frame clones and drops some. This table holds some 500,000 clones, approximately 94% found once. The sample was naive CD4+ T cells sorted from blood. Stated subset: CD45RA+ positively selected. These receptors were taken from a young woman in good health.

The rearrangement uses TRBV5-1 and TRBJ2-7, with D possibly matching TRBD2 (6 bases). The ends were cut back, 5 bases at V and 5 bases at J, with 14 bases in the middle. CDR3 length: 13 residues. The germline CDR1 and CDR2 sequences are SGHRS and YFSETQ. Written as DNA, the CDR3 is TGCGCCAGCAGGGCCGGGGACTGGAACGAGCAGTACTTC. Translation gives CASRAGDWNEQYF. Combining the CDR3 with reference TRBV5-1 and TRBJ2-7 gives the whole variable domain KAGVTQTPRYLIKTRGQQVTLSCSPISGHRSVSWYQQTPGQGLQFLFEYFSETQRNKGNFPGRFSGRQFSNSRSEMNVSTLELGDSALYLCASRAGDWNEQYFGPGTRLTVT.

The rearrangement links TRBV7-8 to TRBJ1-4, with TRBD1 as a possible D gene (6 bases). The CDR3 totals 13 residues. Trimming removed 6 bases at V and 3 bases at J, with 8 bases between. The V gene's germline CDR1 is SGHVS and CDR2 FQNEAQ. The CDR3 bases are TGTGCCAGCAGACGACAGGCTAATGAAAAACTGTTTTTT. This translates into CASRRQANEKLFF.

V is TRBV28 and J is TRBJ2-1; D is uncertain. The CDR3 is made up of 12 amino acids. The V gene's germline CDR1 is MDHEN and CDR2 SYDVKM. Trimming removed 6 bases from V and 13 bases from J, with 16 bases in between. In DNA form, the CDR3 reads TGTGCCAGCAGCCCATGGAATGGGTTCCAGTTCTTC. Amino acid sequence: CASSPWNGFQFF.

This clone appeared a single time. This rearrangement joins TRBV30 to TRBJ2-7; 9 bases align to TRBD1. The length of the CDR3 is 13 residues. Per germline, CDR1 GTSNPN and CDR2 SVGIG (reference sequence). J gave up 5 bases and V 4 bases, and 6 bases lay outside the gene matches. This CDR3 reads CAWTGQGPHEQYF. In DNA, the CDR3 is TGTGCCTGGACGGGACAGGGCCCCCACGAGCAGTACTTC.

The rearrangement joins TRBV6-1 to TRBJ1-1; 8 nucleotides align to TRBD1. The trim removed 7 bases at V and 4 bases at J, leaving 5 bases unmatched. CDR1 is MNHNS and CDR2 is SASEGT in the germline V gene. The CDR3 extends over 13 amino acids. The CDR3 is CASNQGAVTEAFF. The DNA for the CDR3 is TGTGCCAGCAATCAGGGGGCGGTCACTGAAGCTTTCTTT.

The sample holds a few counts of this clone. V is TRBV5-1 and J is TRBJ1-2; 7 bases are shared with TRBD1. The CDR3 covers 13 residues. Per germline, CDR1 SGHRS and CDR2 YFSETQ. Losses at the gene ends were 4 bases for V and 7 bases for J; bases not matched to a gene: 7. The CDR3 here is CASSPTGNRGYTF. As DNA, the CDR3 is TGCGCCAGCAGCCCGACAGGGAATCGTGGCTACACCTTC.

V and J are TRBV10-3 and TRBJ2-2; D might be TRBD2 (5 bases). Per the germline V gene, CDR1 is ENHRY and CDR2 is SYGVKD. V lost 0 bases and J 7 bases, leaving 12 bases between the germline ends. There are 15 residues in the CDR3. The CDR3 loop reads CAISESSGFIGELFF. The CDR3 DNA reads as TGTGCCATCAGTGAGTCGAGCGGATTTATCGGGGAGCTGTTTTTT.